This TCR beta chain is drawn from a study of blood T cell repertoires in COVID-19. Study context: Samples of COVID-19 (acute and convalescent) were obtained from the United States, Italy and Spain. From T cells, B-cell-depleted T cells, or PBMCs came the material, which was cDNA or gDNA.

By sample share, this clone is medium-sized. This CDR3 contains 14 residues. CDR1 and CDR2 (germline): SGDLS, YYNGEE. After removal of 6 bases from V and 0 bases from J, the junction contained 2 bases not matched to a gene. Authors' data handling: Nucleated cell counts were estimated from reference gene primer amplification. TCRdb keeps only in-frame clones here, not all; method: immunoSEQ multiplex PCR. D and trimming were read from the DNA, whereas the V and J calls and clone size are those reported in that table. Of 30,000 to 35,000 clones listed, 70% to 80% are singletons. The sample taken for sequencing was peripheral blood. The TCR comes from a human donor in a cohort sampled during active COVID-19. The rearrangement uses TRBV9 and TRBJ2-3; 9 nucleotides agree with TRBD1. CDR3 nucleotide sequence: TGTGCCAGCAAGGGGACAGGGAGCACAGATACGCAGTATTTT. It yields the protein CASKGTGSTDTQYF.